This T cell receptor (beta chain) was sequenced during a study of Graves' ophthalmopathy and Graves' hyperthyroidism (dated by TCRdb to 2016 to 2018). For the study in its entirety: Peripheral blood was collected before any treatment was given, at the time of initial diagnosis. The study used TCR beta repertoire signatures to distinguish Graves' ophthalmopathy from Graves' hyperthyroidism and to predict progression to ophthalmopathy. Following sampling, methimazole starting at 30 mg daily was administered to hyperthyroidism patients, and high-dose intravenous methylprednisolone was administered to ophthalmopathy patients. For training and testing, the 100 patients in the discovery cohort were randomly divided in a 7:3 ratio. T-cell repertoires of thyroid tissue and blood were compared in 5 or 6 hyperthyroidism patients. In total, approximately 130 blood samples were TCR-sequenced: approximately 42 ophthalmopathy, some 72 hyperthyroidism and some 17 hyperthyroidism-to-ophthalmopathy patients. An independent validation cohort was composed of roughly 18 hyperthyroidism patients and 17 patients who later progressed from hyperthyroidism to ophthalmopathy. To explore V-J signatures that separate ophthalmopathy from hyperthyroidism, a discovery set of about 98 patients was enrolled, consisting of about 41 with ophthalmopathy and 57 with stable hyperthyroidism.

Points the paper makes about the study in general: Most expanded thyroid clonotypes with frequency above 0.001 were also detected in blood, suggesting blood repertoires may reflect the thyroid immune response. In cross-validation, the 13-signature model distinguished ophthalmopathy from stable hyperthyroidism with approximately 90% sensitivity and about 81% specificity, while in the test set the corresponding values were around 79% and 71%. Sample size was not statistically predetermined, and group allocation was not concealed from the investigators. In validation, the model predicted ophthalmopathy progression with 70.59% sensitivity and roughly 72% specificity; some 13 predicted patients were CT-confirmed with GO in a median of approximately six months.

The germline V gene sets CDR1 to MGHRA and CDR2 to YSYEKL. The junction shows trimming of 3 bases on V and 4 bases on J, and the gene matches do not reach 8 bases of it. The CDR3 contains 15 residues, cysteine and phenylalanine counted. CDR3 DNA only is kept here, 45 bases in frame from base 1. TCR beta CDR3 regions were amplified from RNA transcripts for repertoire sequencing. HTBI primers and the Qiagen OneStep RT-PCR kit were used in a first-round RT-PCR, which was followed by a second-round multiplex PCR, size selection and purification. Libraries were sequenced paired-end with 100 bp reads on an Illumina HiSeq2000. In the paper's pipeline: Reads were processed with SOAPnuke, discarding reads with adapters, uncalled bases, mean Phred below 15, or no exact constant-primer or identifier match. COPE v1.2.5 was used to merge high-quality paired reads. Unique nucleotide sequences were defined as clonotypes and aligned to IMGT TRB V, D and J references using MiTCR v1.1. The analysis was limited to V-J combinations with a frequency above 0.0001, which together covered approximately 99% of repertoires. For each V-J combination, a TCR clonal expansion and chaos score was defined as F50 clonal expansion divided by the chaos observed in the TCRdist matrix. Welch's t-statistics and random forest were used to narrow the features down to roughly twelve V-J combinations, which were then fed into a naive Bayes classifier. Thyroid-blood repertoire similarity was quantified with the Morisita-Horn index. TCRdb took the public reads, trimmed them with fastp at Q25, ran MiXCR for clone calling and kept in-frame beta chains. Every entry covers one CDR3 protein and lists the most common genes and DNA from its rows. The V and J calls and clone size come from TCRdb's table, not from the authors' own analysis. For this sample there are about 220,000 distinct CDR3 sequences; 20% to 25% appear just once. The ten largest clones represent approximately 40% of the sample.

Details on this clonotype: What this receptor recognizes is not known. No base qualities exist here, and no much larger clone lies one base off it.

Ophthalmopathy patients were characterized by moderately to severely active disease, a Clinical Activity Score of at least 3, a NOSPECS grade of at least 4, and a disease duration under 3 months. Patients were excluded if they had other autoimmune diseases, uncontrolled infections, pregnancy or lactation. Clinical symptoms, serum thyroxine, TRAb, thyroid ultrasound and orbital computed tomography formed the basis of the diagnosis. PBMCs were isolated from 7.5 to 10 ml of fresh peripheral blood by Ficoll-Paque density gradient centrifugation. Total RNA was extracted with Trizol reagent and quality-checked on an Agilent 2100 Bioanalyzer.

Recombination connected TRBV4-1 to TRBJ2-7; the junction holds 8 bases that match TRBD2. The sequence was obtained from a woman aged 50 to 60 with Graves' ophthalmopathy. Donor details come from another sample of the same person, matched by shared clones. Sequencing was done on a sample of peripheral blood. The CDR3 here reads CASSHSGGASYEQYF. In nucleotides, the sequence is TGCGCCAGCAGCCACTCGGGGGGGGCCTCGTACGAGCAGTACTTC.